This T cell receptor beta chain came from a study of OX40 agonist ivuxolimab in advanced cancers. Study-level information: The dose-escalation group included hepatocellular carcinoma, melanoma, renal cell carcinoma and head and neck cancer. Antecedent anti-PD-1, anti-PD-L1 or anti-CTLA-4 therapy was permissible, with around 41% having received some.

A remark on this clone: Its antigen is undetermined.

Profiled with immunoSEQ multiplex PCR; TCRdb holds only in-frame clones, not every one. The sample has about 40,000 clones, around 82% seen once; the top ten hold 6.5% to 8%. General study points: In the 0.1 to 3.0 mg/kg range, CD4+ and CD8+ blood T cells had expanded clonally by week 6. CD8+ T cells showed, on average, more clonal expansion than CD4+ cells.

Here the sequenced sample was CD4+ or CD8+ T cells sorted from blood, taken in a trial of the OX40 agonist ivuxolimab. This TCR was recovered from an adult with an advanced solid tumor such as melanoma, head and neck, liver or kidney cancer.

CDR3 DNA sequence: TGTGCCTGTTCTAGGGCGGGCCCGAACACCGGGGAGCTGTTTTTT. It is translated as CACSRAGPNTGELFF. The chain recombines TRBV7-9 with TRBJ2-2; the D gene is possibly TRBD2 (5 bases). V lost 11 bases, J lost 0 bases, and 16 bases lay in between. Per germline, CDR1 SEHNR and CDR2 FQNEAQ (reference sequence). This CDR3 spans 15 amino acids.